This T cell receptor (beta chain) emerged from a study of PD-1 blockade in classical Hodgkin lymphoma. Overall study: Administration of nivolumab to patients was at 3 mg/kg intravenously every 2 weeks.

All patients relapsed after autologous stem cell transplantation, and brentuximab vedotin exposure varied. V lost 6 bases, J lost 0 bases, and 20 bases lay in between. CDR3 size: 17 residues. Germline V lookup: CDR1 LNHDA, CDR2 SQIVND (reference sequence). Study findings and constraints: Repertoires differed for reasons still undefined, possibly disease activity or prior therapy. Newly diagnosed patients were said to have less baseline TCR diversity than healthy donors did. Later analyses included only patients treated at least 1 year post-ASCT.

Of note for this clone: Its target is unknown.

TCRdb's table, derived via immunoSEQ multiplex PCR, lists solely in-frame clones and lacks some. The data contain 50,000 to 65,000 clones, around nine tenths of them seen just once; the ten biggest clones take up less than 6.5%. This clonotype was obtained from a human donor with classical Hodgkin lymphoma. Specimen: peripheral blood mononuclear cells (PBMCs), collected before the second cycle of nivolumab. The chain recombines TRBV19 with TRBJ1-2; D is possibly TRBD1 (5 bases). CDR3: CASSPRDHYASNYGYTF. The CDR3 DNA reads as TGTGCCAGTAGCCCCAGGGACCACTACGCCTCTAACTATGGCTACACCTTC.